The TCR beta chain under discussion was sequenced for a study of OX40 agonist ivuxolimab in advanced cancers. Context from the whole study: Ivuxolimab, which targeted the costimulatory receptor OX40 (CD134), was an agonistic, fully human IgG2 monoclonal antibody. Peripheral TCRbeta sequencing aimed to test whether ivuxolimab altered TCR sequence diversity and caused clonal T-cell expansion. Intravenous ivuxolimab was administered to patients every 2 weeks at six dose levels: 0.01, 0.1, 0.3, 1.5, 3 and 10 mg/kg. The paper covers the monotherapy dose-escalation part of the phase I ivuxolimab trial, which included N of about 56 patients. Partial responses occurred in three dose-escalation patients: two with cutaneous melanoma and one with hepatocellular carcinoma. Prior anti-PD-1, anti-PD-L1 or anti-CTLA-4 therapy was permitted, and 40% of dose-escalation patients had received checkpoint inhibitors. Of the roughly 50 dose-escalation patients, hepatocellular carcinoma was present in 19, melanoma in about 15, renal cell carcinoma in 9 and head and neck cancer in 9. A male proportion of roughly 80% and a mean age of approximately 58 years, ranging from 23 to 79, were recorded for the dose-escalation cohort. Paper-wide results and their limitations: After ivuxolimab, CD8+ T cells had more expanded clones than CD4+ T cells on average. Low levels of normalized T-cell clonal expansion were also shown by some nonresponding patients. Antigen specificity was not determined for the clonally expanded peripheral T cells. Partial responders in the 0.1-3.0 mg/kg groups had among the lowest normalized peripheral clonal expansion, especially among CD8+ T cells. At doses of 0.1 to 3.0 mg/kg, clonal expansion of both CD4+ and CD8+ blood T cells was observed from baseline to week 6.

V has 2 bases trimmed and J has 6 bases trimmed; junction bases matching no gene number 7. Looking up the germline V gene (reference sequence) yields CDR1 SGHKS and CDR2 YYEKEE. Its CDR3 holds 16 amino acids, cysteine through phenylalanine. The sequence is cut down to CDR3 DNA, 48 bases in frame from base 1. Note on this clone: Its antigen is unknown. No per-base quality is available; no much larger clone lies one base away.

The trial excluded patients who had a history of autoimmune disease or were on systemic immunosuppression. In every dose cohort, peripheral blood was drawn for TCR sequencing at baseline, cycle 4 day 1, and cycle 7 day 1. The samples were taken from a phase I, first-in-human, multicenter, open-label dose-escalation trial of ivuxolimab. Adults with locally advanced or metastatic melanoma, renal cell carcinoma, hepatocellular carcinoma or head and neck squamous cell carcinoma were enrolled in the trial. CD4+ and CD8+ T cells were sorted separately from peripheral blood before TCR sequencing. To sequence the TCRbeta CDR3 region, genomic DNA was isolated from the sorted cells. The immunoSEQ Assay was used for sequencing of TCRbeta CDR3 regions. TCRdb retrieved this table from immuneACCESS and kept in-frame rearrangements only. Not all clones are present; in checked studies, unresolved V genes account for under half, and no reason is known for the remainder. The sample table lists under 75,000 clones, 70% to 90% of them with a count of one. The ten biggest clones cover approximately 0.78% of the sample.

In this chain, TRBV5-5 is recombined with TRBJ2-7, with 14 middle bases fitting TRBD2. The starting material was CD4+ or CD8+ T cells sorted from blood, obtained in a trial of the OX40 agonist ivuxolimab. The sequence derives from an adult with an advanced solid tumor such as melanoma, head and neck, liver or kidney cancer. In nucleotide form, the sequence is TGTGCCAGCAGCTTCCAAGGGGGACTAGCGGGGGCCGAGCAGTACTTC. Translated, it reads CASSFQGGLAGAEQYF. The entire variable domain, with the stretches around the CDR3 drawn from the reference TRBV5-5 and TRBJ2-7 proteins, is DAGVTQSPTHLIKTRGQQVTLRCSPISGHKSVSWYQQVLGQGPQFIFQYYEKEERGRGNFPDRFSARQFPNYSSELNVNALLLGDSALYLCASSFQGGLAGAEQYFGPGTRLTVT.